This TCR beta chain was retrieved from a study of blood T cell repertoires in COVID-19. Study context: Sites in the United States, Italy and Spain provided acute and convalescent COVID-19 samples. T cells, B-cell-depleted T cells, or PBMCs provided the cDNA or gDNA that served as material.

Data came from immunoSEQ multiplex PCR; TCRdb stores just in-frame clones and leaves some out. Of hundreds of thousands of clones listed, approximately 90% are singletons. The CDR3 has 13 amino acids. The V gene's germline CDR1 is GTSNPN and CDR2 SVGIG (reference sequence). The ends were cut back, 0 bases at V and 5 bases at J, with 10 bases in the middle. J is TRBJ2-5 and V is TRBV30; no firm D call. The sequenced sample consisted of peripheral blood. The sequence derives from a woman in her twenties or thirties with acute or convalescent COVID-19. The CDR3 loop is CAWSVVFRETQYF. Written as DNA, the CDR3 is TGTGCCTGGAGTGTGGTATTCCGGGAGACCCAGTACTTC.